This is a list of T cell receptor beta chains from one sample in a study of a mutant IDH1 vaccine in newly diagnosed glioma. These receptors' targets are unknown. Measured with immunoSEQ multiplex PCR; TCRdb has only the in-frame clones, and not every one. The sample lists around 60,000 clones, roughly 80% occurring once. This specimen was PBMCs, taken from a glioma patient whose treatment included an IDH1 peptide vaccine. The receptors shown here come from a man aged 30-40 years with glioma. Both conserved end residues are part of each CDR3. The D gene is left open where the match is weak.

J | D | length | V | DNA | CDR3
TRBJ2-3 | NA | 16 | TRBV30 | TGTGCCTGGTCTTTGCTAGGGAGATCTAATGTAGATACGCAGTATTTT | CAWSLLGRSNVDTQYF
TRBJ1-2 | NA | 15 | TRBV7-8 | TGTGCCAGCAGCTTAGCGCACAGGGAGAGGGATGGCTACACCTTC | CASSLAHRERDGYTF
TRBJ1-1 | NA | 13 | TRBV11-2 | TGTGCCATCCAGCCCAGGAGAAACACTGAAGCTTTCTTT | CAIQPRRNTEAFF
TRBJ1-1 | TRBD1 | 12 | TRBV19 | TGTGCCAGTAGTATGGACAGGATTGAAGCTTTCTTT | CASSMDRIEAFF
TRBJ2-7 | TRBD1 | 14 | TRBV4-1 | TGCGCCAGCAGCCAAGCGACAGGGGGCTACGAGCAGTACTTC | CASSQATGGYEQYF
TRBJ1-2 | TRBD1 | 15 | TRBV6-1 | TGTGCCAGCAGTTTTACCGGGACAGGGGGCTATGGCTACACCTTC | CASSFTGTGGYGYTF
TRBJ1-6 | TRBD1 | 15 | TRBV5-4 | TGTGCCAGCAGCATCCGGACAGGGGATAATTCACCCCTCCACTTT | CASSIRTGDNSPLHF
TRBJ2-1 | NA | 16 | TRBV12-5 | TGTGCTAGTGGTTTGGCCCGGCAAGCCGCCTACAATGAGCAGTTCTTC | CASGLARQAAYNEQFF
TRBJ2-3 | NA | 17 | TRBV9 | TGTGCCAGCAGCCCTACTTTTGGGCCACCAAGCACAGATACGCAGTATTTT | CASSPTFGPPSTDTQYF
TRBJ2-5 | TRBD1 | 14 | TRBV7-7 | TGTGCCAGCAGCCCGGAGACAGGGCGGAAGACCCAGTACTTC | CASSPETGRKTQYF
TRBJ1-5 | NA | 15 | TRBV19 | TGTGCCAGTAGTATACGGACACAACAGAATCAGCCCCAGCATTTT | CASSIRTQQNQPQHF
TRBJ1-2 | NA | 15 | TRBV7-6 | TGTGCCAGCAGCTTAGGGGGTCCCTCTAACTATGGCTACACCTTC | CASSLGGPSNYGYTF
TRBJ2-7 | TRBD1 | 13 | TRBV10-2 | TGCGCCAGCAGGGGACAGGGTAACTACGAGCAGTACTTC | CASRGQGNYEQYF
TRBJ2-2 | TRBD2 | 14 | TRBV5-4 | TGTGCCAGCGGACTAGCGGTGAACACCGGGGAGCTGTTTTTT | CASGLAVNTGELFF
TRBJ2-5 | NA | 13 | TRBV10-1 | TGCGCCAGCAGTGATAACAGAAAAGAGACCCAGTACTTC | CASSDNRKETQYF
TRBJ2-6 | NA | 15 | TRBV5-1 | TGCGCCAGCAGCCTCGGGACATCTGGGGCCAACGTCCTGACTTTC | CASSLGTSGANVLTF
TRBJ1-1 | NA | 14 | TRBV6-1 | TGTGCCAGCAGTTCTTTTAAGTGGGGAACTGAAGCTTTCTTT | CASSSFKWGTEAFF